This T cell receptor beta chain was retrieved from a study of beta chain features in type 1 diabetes. Expressed TCRB transcripts got sequenced, as all isolated RNA was reverse transcribed. The method was immunoSEQ multiplex PCR; TCRdb's version includes in-frame clones alone and lacks a portion of them. The data show hundreds of thousands of clones, about 14% seen once. Turning to this clone: Its specificity is not known.

This CDR3 spans 13 amino acids. With V trimmed by 3 bases and J by 2 bases, 2 bases remained unmatched. Per the germline V gene, CDR1 is SGHDT and CDR2 is YYEEEE. General observations from the study: Significant though moderate, a shortening of TCRB CDR3s appeared in all four CD4+ subsets of Type 1 diabetes patients.

Naive, central memory, regulatory and stem cell-like memory cells within the CD4+ compartment were sorted using CD45RO/CCR7/CD25/CD127/CD95/CD27. Post-sort purity exceeded 95% for all sorted populations. This TCR was recovered from a man younger than 30 with type 1 diabetes. The J gene is TRBJ2-7, the V gene TRBV5-6; TRBD1 agrees at 7 bases. The sequenced material came from naive CD4+ T cells from blood. CDR3 bases: TGTGCCAGCAGCTACGGACAGGCCTACGAGCAGTACTTC. Translation gives CASSYGQAYEQYF.